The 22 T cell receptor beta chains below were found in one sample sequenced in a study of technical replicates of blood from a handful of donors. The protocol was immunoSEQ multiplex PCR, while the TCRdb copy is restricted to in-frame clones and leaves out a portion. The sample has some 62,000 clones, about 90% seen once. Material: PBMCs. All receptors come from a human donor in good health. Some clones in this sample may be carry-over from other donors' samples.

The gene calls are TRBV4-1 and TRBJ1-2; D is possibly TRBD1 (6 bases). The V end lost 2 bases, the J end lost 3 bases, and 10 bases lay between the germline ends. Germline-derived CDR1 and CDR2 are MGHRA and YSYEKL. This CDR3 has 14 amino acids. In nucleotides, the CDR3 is TGCGCCAGCAGCCAAAGCAACAGGGACTATGGCTACACCTTC. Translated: CASSQSNRDYGYTF.

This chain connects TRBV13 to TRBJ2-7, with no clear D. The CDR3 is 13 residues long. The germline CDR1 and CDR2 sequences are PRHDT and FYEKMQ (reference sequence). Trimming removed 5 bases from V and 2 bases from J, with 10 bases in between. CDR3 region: CASSPSSTYEQYF. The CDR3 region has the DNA TGTGCCAGCAGCCCAAGCTCAACCTACGAGCAGTACTTC.

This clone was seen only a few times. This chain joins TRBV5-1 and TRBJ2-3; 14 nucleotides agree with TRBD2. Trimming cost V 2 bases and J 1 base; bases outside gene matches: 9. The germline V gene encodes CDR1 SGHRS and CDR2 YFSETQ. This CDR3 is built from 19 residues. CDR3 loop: CASSFNPKGLAGGTDTQYF. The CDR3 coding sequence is TGCGCCAGCAGCTTTAATCCTAAGGGACTAGCGGGGGGCACAGATACGCAGTATTTT.

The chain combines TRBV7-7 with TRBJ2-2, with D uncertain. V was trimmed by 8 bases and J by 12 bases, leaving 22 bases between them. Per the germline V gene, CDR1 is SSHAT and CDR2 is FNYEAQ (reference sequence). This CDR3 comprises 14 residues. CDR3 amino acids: CASGTGLATEKLFF. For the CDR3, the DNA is TGTGCCAGCGGCACGGGTTTGGCAACCGAGAAGCTGTTTTTT.

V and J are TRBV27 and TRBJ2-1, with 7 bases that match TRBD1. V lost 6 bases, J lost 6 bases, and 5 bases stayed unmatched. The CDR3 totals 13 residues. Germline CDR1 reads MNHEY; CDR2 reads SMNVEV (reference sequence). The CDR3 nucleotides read TGTGCCAGCAGAAGACAGGGTTCCAATGAGCAGTTCTTC. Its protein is CASRRQGSNEQFF.

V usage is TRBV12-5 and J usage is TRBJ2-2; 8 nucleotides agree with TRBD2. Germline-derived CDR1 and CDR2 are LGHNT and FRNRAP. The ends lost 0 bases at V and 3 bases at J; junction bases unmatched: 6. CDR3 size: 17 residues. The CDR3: CASGLVVSGTYTGELFF. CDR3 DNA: TGTGCTAGTGGTTTGGTGGTTAGCGGGACCTACACCGGGGAGCTGTTTTTT.

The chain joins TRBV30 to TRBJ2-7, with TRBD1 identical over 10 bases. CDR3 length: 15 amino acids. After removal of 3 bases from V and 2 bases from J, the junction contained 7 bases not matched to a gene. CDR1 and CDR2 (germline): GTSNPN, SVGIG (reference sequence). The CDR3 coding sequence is TGTGCCTGGAGACAGACAGGGGGCTTCCCCTACGAGCAGTACTTC. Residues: CAWRQTGGFPYEQYF.

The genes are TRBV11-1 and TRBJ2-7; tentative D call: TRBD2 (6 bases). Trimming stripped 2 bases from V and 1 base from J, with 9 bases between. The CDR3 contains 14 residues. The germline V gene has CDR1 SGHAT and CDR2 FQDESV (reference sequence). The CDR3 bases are TGTGCCAGCAGCTTATTTGGGGGGTCCTACGAGCAGTACTTC. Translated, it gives CASSLFGGSYEQYF.

The CDR3 region is CASSLTGPSTNEKLFF. CDR3 nucleotides: TGCGCCAGCAGCTTGACAGGGCCGTCAACTAATGAAAAACTGTTTTTT. The V gene is TRBV5-1, the J gene TRBJ1-4; D might be TRBD1 (6 bases). Per germline, CDR1 SGHRS and CDR2 YFSETQ. V was clipped by 1 base and J by 0 bases, with 10 bases between them. The CDR3 totals 16 residues.

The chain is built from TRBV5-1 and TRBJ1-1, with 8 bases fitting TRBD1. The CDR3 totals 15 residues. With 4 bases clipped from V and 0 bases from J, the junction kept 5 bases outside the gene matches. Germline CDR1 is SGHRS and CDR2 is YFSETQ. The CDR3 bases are TGCGCCAGCAGCACAGCGACAGGGGTGAACACTGAAGCTTTCTTT. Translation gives CASSTATGVNTEAFF.

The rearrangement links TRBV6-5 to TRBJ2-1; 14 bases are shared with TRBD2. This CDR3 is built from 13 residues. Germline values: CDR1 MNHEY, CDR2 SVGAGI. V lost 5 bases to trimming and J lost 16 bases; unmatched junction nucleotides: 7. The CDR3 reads CASSLGLAGGFFF. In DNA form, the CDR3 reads TGTGCCAGCAGTCTCGGACTAGCGGGGGGATTTTTCTTC.

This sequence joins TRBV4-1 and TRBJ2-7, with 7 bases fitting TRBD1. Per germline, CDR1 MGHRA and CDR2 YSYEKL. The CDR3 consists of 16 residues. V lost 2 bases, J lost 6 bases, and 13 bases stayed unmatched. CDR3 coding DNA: TGCGCCAGCAGCCAACCCCGGGACAGTCCATTCCGCGAGCAGTACTTC. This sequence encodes CASSQPRDSPFREQYF.

The CDR3 coding sequence is TGTGCCAGCAGTTCCCGAGACAGCGCTAATTCACCCCTCCACTTT. This sequence encodes CASSSRDSANSPLHF. The rearrangement joins TRBV6-5 to TRBJ1-6, with D tentatively TRBD1 (5 bases). Germline values: CDR1 MNHEY, CDR2 SVGAGI. V lost 4 bases and J 6 bases, leaving 13 bases between the germline ends. The length of the CDR3 is 15 residues.

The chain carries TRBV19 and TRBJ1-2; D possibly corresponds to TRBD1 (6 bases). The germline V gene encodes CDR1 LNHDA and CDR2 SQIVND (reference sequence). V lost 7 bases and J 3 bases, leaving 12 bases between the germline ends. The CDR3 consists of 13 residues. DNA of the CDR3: TGTGCCAGTACCCCCACAGGGTACTATGGCTACACCTTC. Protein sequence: CASTPTGYYGYTF.

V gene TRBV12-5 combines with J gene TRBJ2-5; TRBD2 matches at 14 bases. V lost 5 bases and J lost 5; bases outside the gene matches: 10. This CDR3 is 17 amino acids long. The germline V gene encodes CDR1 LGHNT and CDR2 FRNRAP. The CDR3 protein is CASGPPWGTSGSETQYF. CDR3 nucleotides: TGTGCTAGTGGTCCCCCTTGGGGGACTAGCGGGAGTGAGACCCAGTACTTC.

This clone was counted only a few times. The chain's CDR3 is CASSQGGVSNTQYF. CDR3 nucleotide sequence: TGTGCCAGCAGCCAAGGTGGAGTGAGCAATACGCAGTATTTT. The chain links TRBV28 to TRBJ2-3; no clear D gene. The CDR3 sequence is 14 residues long. Between the trimmed V and J ends, which lost 6 bases and 7 bases, there was a span of 17 bases. Germline V gene data show CDR1 as MDHEN and CDR2 as SYDVKM.

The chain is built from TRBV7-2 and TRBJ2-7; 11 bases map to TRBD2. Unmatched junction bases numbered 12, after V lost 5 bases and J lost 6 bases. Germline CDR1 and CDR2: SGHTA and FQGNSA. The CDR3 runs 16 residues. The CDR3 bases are TGTGCCAGCAGCCTTAGCGGGAGGGCCCTCCCTCCCGAGCAGTACTTC. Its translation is CASSLSGRALPPEQYF.

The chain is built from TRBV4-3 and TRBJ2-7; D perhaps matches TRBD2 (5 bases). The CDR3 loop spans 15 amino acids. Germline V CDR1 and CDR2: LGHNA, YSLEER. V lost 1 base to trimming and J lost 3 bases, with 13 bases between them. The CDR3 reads CASSQGVGSVYEQYF. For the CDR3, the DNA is TGCGCCAGCAGCCAAGGGGTAGGGAGTGTCTACGAGCAGTACTTC.

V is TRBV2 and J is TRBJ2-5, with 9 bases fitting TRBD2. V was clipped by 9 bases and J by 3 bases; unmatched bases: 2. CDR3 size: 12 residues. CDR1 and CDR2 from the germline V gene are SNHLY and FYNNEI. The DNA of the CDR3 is TGTGCCAGTCGACTAGCGGAAGAGACCCAGTACTTC. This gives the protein CASRLAEETQYF.

This chain's CDR3 is CASRRAGSGEQYF. In DNA form, the CDR3 reads TGCGCCAGCAGAAGGGCGGGGAGCGGGGAGCAGTACTTC. The chain links TRBV5-1 to TRBJ2-7; D is possibly TRBD2 (6 bases). The length of the CDR3 is 13 residues. Per the germline V gene, CDR1 is SGHRS and CDR2 is YFSETQ. V was trimmed by 5 bases and J by 7 bases, leaving 16 bases between them.

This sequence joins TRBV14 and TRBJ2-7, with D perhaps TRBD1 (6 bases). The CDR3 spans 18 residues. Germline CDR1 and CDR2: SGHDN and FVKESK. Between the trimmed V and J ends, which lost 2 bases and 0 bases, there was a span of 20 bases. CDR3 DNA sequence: TGTGCCAGCAGCCAATCGTGGCGTGGGTACAGGGTCTCCTACGAGCAGTACTTC. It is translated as CASSQSWRGYRVSYEQYF.

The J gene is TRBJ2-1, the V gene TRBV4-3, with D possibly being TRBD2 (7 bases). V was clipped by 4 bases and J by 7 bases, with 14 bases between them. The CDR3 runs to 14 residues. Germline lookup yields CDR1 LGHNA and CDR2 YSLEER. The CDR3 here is CASSPVGGRNEQFF. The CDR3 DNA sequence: TGCGCCAGCAGCCCAGTCGGGGGGCGAAATGAGCAGTTCTTC.